Below, one TCR beta chain is given with its context. This specimen comes from a study of beta chain features in type 1 diabetes. Expressed TCRB transcripts got sequenced, as all isolated RNA was reverse transcribed. Measured with immunoSEQ multiplex PCR; TCRdb has only the in-frame clones, and not every one. The data show over 700,000 clones, 15% to 20% seen once. In germline, CDR1 is LNHDA, CDR2 SQIVND (reference sequence). Trimming left V 4 bases short and J 0 bases short, with 4 bases between. CDR3 length: 12 residues. Sequenced sample: naive CD4+ T cells from blood. The receptor was isolated from a woman between 18 and 30 years old in good health. The V call is TRBV19, the J call TRBJ2-7; D ambiguous. CDR3 residues: CASSTGSYEQYF. The CDR3 nucleotides read TGTGCCAGTAGTACCGGCTCCTACGAGCAGTACTTC.